This paragraph covers one TCR beta chain sequence. The data were obtained in a study of T cell changes during pregnancy in multiple sclerosis. This CDR3 is built from 16 residues. CDR1 SGDLS and CDR2 YYNGEE come from the germline V gene. With V trimmed by 1 base and J by 4 bases, 6 bases remained unmatched. Using immunoSEQ multiplex PCR, the repertoire was profiled, and TCRdb retains in-frame clones only, with some absent. The sample has under 75,000 clones; more than 85% are singletons. The chain carries TRBV9 and TRBJ2-3; TRBD2 matches at 10 bases. The sequences come from peripheral blood, collected in the first trimester of pregnancy. This TCR derives from a female donor with multiple sclerosis, enrolled in a pregnancy study. The CDR3 DNA sequence: TGTGCCAGCAGCGTAAAAGCGGGGGGGCTTGCAGATACGCAGTATTTT. The encoded protein is CASSVKAGGLADTQYF.